This T cell receptor beta chain came from a study of blood T cell repertoires in COVID-19 (dated by TCRdb to the early 2020s). With regard to the full study: Collaborator samples came from the United States, Italy and Spain and covered acute and convalescent phases of COVID-19. The material from the prospective study consisted of cDNA or gDNA derived from T cells, B-cell-depleted T cells, or PBMCs. The dataset comprised deeply sampled blood TCRbeta repertoires from subjects exposed to, actively infected with, or recovered from COVID-19. The repertoires were made available in a free public database intended to serve as a resource for research on the immune response to SARS-CoV-2. The samples were drawn from two sources: the first 160 participants of the ongoing ImmuneRACE study, and 1,000 to 1,500 subjects contributed by 6 global collaborators. Sample metadata almost always included a de-identified subject ID, COVID-19 status, age in years and sex. Where HLA class I and class II types were available, the types were taken from metadata supplied by the sample provider, not from assay-based typing.

This clone showed up just once. It has no known antigen specificity. Base quality data are lacking; no much larger clone is found one base away. Study-wide conclusions, independent of this receptor: The quantity of clinical and demographic metadata differed by source and by participant and was supplied without curation.

Collaborating institutions collected whole blood in K2EDTA tubes following their own protocols. For TCRbeta analysis, collaborator samples were shipped as frozen whole blood, as isolated PBMCs, or as DNA extracted from either sample type. The immunoSEQ Assay, a bias-controlled multiplex PCR, was used to amplify TCRbeta CDR3 regions from genomic DNA. As for the authors' bioinformatics: The number of nucleated cells in each sample was estimated by amplification of reference gene primers within the assay. To quantify the absolute abundance of each unique TCRbeta CDR3 rearrangement, sequence reads were collapsed and filtered. For each sample, productive Simpson clonality was calculated as the square root of Simpson's diversity index over productive rearrangements. TCRdb limited this immuneACCESS table to in-frame rearrangements with V and J called. A share of clones is missing; checked studies link under half to unresolved V genes, and the rest is unexplained. D and trimming were read from the DNA, whereas the V and J calls and clone size are those reported in that table. This sample holds over 350,000 clones; around nine tenths were observed only once. The ten largest clones capture approximately 4.3% of the sample.

The CDR3 starts with the cysteine, ends with the phenylalanine, and has 15 residues. The retained sequence is limited to the CDR3, 45 bases, with the frame set at the first base. V is clipped by 4 bases and J by 6 bases, and the sequence between their germline boundaries is 17 bases long. CDR1 and CDR2 are read off the germline V gene as SGDLS and YYNGEE. Input material: peripheral blood. This clonotype originated in a woman in her twenties or thirties with acute or convalescent COVID-19. The chain was built from TRBV9 and TRBJ2-1; the D region possibly corresponds to TRBD2 (6 bases align). The DNA reads TGTGCCAGCAGCCTTTCGGGGGAGTCGCTCAATGAGCAGTTCTTC. Translated, this is CASSLSGESLNEQFF.